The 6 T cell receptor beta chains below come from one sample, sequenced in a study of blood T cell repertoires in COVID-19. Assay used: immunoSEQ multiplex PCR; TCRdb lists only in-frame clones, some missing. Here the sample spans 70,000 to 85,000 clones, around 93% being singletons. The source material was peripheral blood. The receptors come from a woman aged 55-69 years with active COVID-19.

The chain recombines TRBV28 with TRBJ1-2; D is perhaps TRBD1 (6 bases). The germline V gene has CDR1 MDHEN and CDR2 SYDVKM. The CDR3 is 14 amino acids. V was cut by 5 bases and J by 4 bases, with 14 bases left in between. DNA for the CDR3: TGTGCCAGCAGTCACCAGGGACAAGCCTATGGCTACACCTTC. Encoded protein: CASSHQGQAYGYTF.

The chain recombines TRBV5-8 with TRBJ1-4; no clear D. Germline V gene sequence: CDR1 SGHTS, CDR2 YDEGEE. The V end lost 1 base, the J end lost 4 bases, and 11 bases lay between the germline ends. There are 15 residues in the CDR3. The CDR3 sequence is CASSLRGMINEKLFF. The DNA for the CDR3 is TGTGCCAGCAGCTTGCGAGGGATGATTAATGAAAAACTGTTTTTT.

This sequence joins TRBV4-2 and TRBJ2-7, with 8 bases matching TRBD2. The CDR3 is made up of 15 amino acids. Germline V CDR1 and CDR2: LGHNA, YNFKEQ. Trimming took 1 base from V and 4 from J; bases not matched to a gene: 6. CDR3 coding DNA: TGTGCCAGCAGCCAAGCCGCCAGCGGGAGTTACGAGCAGTACTTC. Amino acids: CASSQAASGSYEQYF.

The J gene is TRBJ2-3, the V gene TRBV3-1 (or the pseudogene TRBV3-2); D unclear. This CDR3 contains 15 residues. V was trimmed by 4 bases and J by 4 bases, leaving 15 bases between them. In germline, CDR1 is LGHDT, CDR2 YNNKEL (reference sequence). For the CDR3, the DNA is TGTGCCAGCAGCCCTGGGCCCCATCACGCAGATACGCAGTATTTT. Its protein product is CASSPGPHHADTQYF.

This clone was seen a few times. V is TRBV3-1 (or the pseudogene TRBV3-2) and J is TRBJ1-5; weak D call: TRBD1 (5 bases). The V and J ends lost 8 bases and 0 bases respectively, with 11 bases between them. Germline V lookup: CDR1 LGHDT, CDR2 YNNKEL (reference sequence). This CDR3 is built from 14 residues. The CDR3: CASGGRYSNQPQHF. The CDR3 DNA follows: TGTGCCAGCGGGGGGAGATATAGCAATCAGCCCCAGCATTTT.

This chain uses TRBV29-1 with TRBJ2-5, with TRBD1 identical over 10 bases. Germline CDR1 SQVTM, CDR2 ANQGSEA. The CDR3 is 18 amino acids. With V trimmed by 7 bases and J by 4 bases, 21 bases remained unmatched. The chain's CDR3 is CSAASGGGRDRGRETQYF. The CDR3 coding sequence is TGCAGCGCCGCGAGTGGGGGAGGTCGGGACAGGGGAAGAGAGACCCAGTACTTC.